This TCR beta chain was identified during a study of CD4 T cells in relation to SARS-CoV-2 and coronaviruses. Study-level background: The negative reference was HIV-1 Nef peptide pool or peptide-free culture.

General study findings and limits: No crossreactivity against non-spike viral proteins was tested here. Crossreactive clones expanded significantly less to SARS-CoV-2 than monoreactive clones.

The unexposed donors gave CD4+ T cells in about 2010-2019, prior to COVID-19. CD4+ T cells were isolated from the cells after nine to eleven days of culture. As cell numbers allowed, unexposed-donor CD4+ T cells faced SARS-CoV-2 S/N and four cold-coronavirus spikes. The V end lost 2 bases, the J end lost 1 base, and 10 bases lay between the germline ends. Germline loops: CDR1 SGDLS, CDR2 YYNGEE. This CDR3 has 14 residues. To note about this clone: Its specificity is unknown.

Assay: immunoSEQ multiplex PCR; the TCRdb copy retains only in-frame clones and omits some. The data show about 29,000 clones, 76% seen once. This sequence joins TRBV9 and TRBJ2-7, with D perhaps matching TRBD1 (6 bases). Sequenced input: CD4+ T cells from PBMCs, cultured in vitro. This TCR was recovered from a human donor in good health. CDR3 region: CASSVGTLSYEQYF. The CDR3 region has the DNA TGTGCCAGCAGCGTCGGGACACTATCCTACGAGCAGTACTTC.